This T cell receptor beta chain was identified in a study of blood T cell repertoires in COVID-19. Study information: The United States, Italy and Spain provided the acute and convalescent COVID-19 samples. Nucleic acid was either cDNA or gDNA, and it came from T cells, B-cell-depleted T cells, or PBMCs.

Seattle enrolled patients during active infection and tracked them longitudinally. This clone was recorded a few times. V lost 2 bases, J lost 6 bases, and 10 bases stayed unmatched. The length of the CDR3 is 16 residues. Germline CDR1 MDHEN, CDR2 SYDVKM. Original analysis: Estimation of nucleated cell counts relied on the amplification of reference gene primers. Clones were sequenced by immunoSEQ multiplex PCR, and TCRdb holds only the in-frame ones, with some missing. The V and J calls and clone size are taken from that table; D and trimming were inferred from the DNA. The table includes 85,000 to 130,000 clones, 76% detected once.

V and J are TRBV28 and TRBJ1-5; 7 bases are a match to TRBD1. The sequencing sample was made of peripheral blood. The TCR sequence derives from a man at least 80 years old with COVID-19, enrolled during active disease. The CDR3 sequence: CASSLAETGYPQPQHF. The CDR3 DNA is TGTGCCAGCAGTTTAGCCGAGACAGGGTATCCTCAGCCCCAGCATTTT.